This passage covers 26 T cell receptor beta chains from one sample sequenced in a study of blood T cell repertoires in COVID-19. Clones were sequenced by immunoSEQ multiplex PCR, and TCRdb holds only the in-frame ones, with some missing. Seen here are 90,000 to 110,000 clones, approximately 78% observed once, and the top ten hold roughly 14%. Sequencing input: peripheral blood. These receptors came from a woman aged 80 or older with acute or convalescent COVID-19.

The rearrangement joins TRBV5-1 to TRBJ2-3; 9 bases align to TRBD2. The germline gives CDR1 SGHRS, CDR2 YFSETQ. The ends lost 4 bases at V and 0 bases at J; junction bases unmatched: 3. The CDR3 loop spans 15 amino acids. CDR3 region: CASSTSGGSTDTQYF. In DNA, the CDR3 is TGCGCCAGCAGCACAAGCGGGGGGAGCACAGATACGCAGTATTTT.

This clone was counted a few times. This chain joins TRBV6-5 and TRBJ2-3; a weak D match, TRBD2 (5 bases). V lost 2 bases, J lost 3 bases, and 9 bases lay in between. The CDR3 runs 14 residues. Germline CDR1 MNHEY, CDR2 SVGAGI. The CDR3 DNA is TGTGCCAGCAGTTACACCAAGCGGACAGATACGCAGTATTTT. Amino acids: CASSYTKRTDTQYF.

J is TRBJ2-1 and V is TRBV4-1, with D tentatively TRBD2 (6 bases). Trimming stripped 4 bases from V and 7 bases from J, with 11 bases between. Germline-derived CDR1 and CDR2 are MGHRA and YSYEKL. The CDR3 runs 13 residues. CDR3: CASSLNGGNEQFF. CDR3 coding DNA: TGCGCCAGCAGCCTAAATGGGGGGAATGAGCAGTTCTTC.

V usage is TRBV24-1 and J usage is TRBJ1-5; TRBD1 matches 9 bases. J gave up 1 base and V 3 bases, and 3 bases lay outside the gene matches. Per germline, CDR1 KGHDR and CDR2 SFDVKD. This CDR3 comprises 16 residues. The CDR3 loop is CATSDPGQGSNQPQHF. CDR3 in DNA: TGTGCCACCAGTGATCCGGGACAGGGCAGCAATCAGCCCCAGCATTTT.

V and J are TRBV15 and TRBJ2-3; 8 nucleotides match TRBD1. The germline V gene encodes CDR1 LNHNV and CDR2 YYDKDF (reference sequence). The CDR3 is 16 residues long. Trimming at V came to 4 bases and at J to 4 bases, leaving 10 bases not matched to a gene. The CDR3 spells CATSTSRQGWSDTQYF. CDR3 DNA sequence: TGTGCCACCAGCACCTCTCGACAGGGGTGGTCAGATACGCAGTATTTT.

This clone is a singleton in its sample. The chain is built from TRBV7-6 and TRBJ1-6; no clear D gene. V lost 1 base to trimming and J lost 7 bases, with 8 bases between them. Germline V gives CDR1 SGHVS, CDR2 FNYEAQ. The CDR3 sequence is 14 residues long. The CDR3 is CASSLDSLNSPLHF. The CDR3 DNA sequence: TGTGCCAGCAGCTTAGACAGCCTAAATTCACCCCTCCACTTT.

The gene calls are TRBV5-1 and TRBJ1-1; TRBD1 is a possible D gene (5 bases). Deletions cut 3 bases from V and 2 bases from J, with 11 bases between. CDR3 length: 14 amino acids. Germline CDR1 is SGHRS and CDR2 is YFSETQ. The CDR3 spells CASSSNDRNTEAFF. In DNA, the CDR3 is TGCGCCAGCAGCTCAAACGACAGAAACACTGAAGCTTTCTTT.

This clone was observed a handful of times. The gene calls are TRBV2 and TRBJ2-3; 9 bases line up with TRBD1. Germline lookup yields CDR1 SNHLY and CDR2 FYNNEI. The V segment lost 6 bases and the J segment 0 bases; nucleotides outside the gene matches: 4. The CDR3 covers 15 residues. The CDR3 protein is CASSRDRASTDTQYF. CDR3 in DNA: TGTGCCAGCAGCCGGGACAGGGCGAGCACAGATACGCAGTATTTT.

This chain uses TRBV7-6 with TRBJ2-5; weak D call: TRBD2 (5 bases). The V end was cut by 5 bases, the J end by 2 bases, with 9 bases between. The CDR3 has 13 amino acids. In germline, CDR1 is SGHVS, CDR2 FNYEAQ. DNA for the CDR3: TGTGCCAGCAGCCCCGGGGTTCAAGAGACCCAGTACTTC. Residues: CASSPGVQETQYF.

The chain is built from TRBV5-8 and TRBJ2-1; maybe TRBD2 (6 bases). This CDR3 has 15 amino acids. Germline V gene sequence: CDR1 SGHTS, CDR2 YDEGEE. Trimming shortened V by 3 bases and J by 3 bases, and 13 bases separated the two germline ends. As DNA, the CDR3 is TGTGCCAGCAGCTCTTTCAGCGGGTACTACAATGAGCAGTTCTTC. It yields the protein CASSSFSGYYNEQFF.

V gene TRBV19 combines with J gene TRBJ1-3; D gene ambiguous. Per the germline V gene, CDR1 is LNHDA and CDR2 is SQIVND (reference sequence). There are 11 residues in the CDR3. The V end lost 5 bases, the J end lost 4 bases, and 3 bases lay between the germline ends. The CDR3 region has the DNA TGTGCCAGTAGTCTAGGAAACACCATATATTTT. As protein: CASSLGNTIYF.

This sequence joins TRBV24-1 and TRBJ2-2; 14 nucleotides line up with TRBD2. The CDR3 loop spans 19 amino acids. Germline V lookup: CDR1 KGHDR, CDR2 SFDVKD. V dropped 3 bases and J dropped 4; count of bases not matched to a gene: 9. Written as DNA, the CDR3 is TGTGCCACCAGTGATCCCGGGACTAGCGGGAGTCTAGGCACCGGGGAGCTGTTTTTT. This sequence encodes CATSDPGTSGSLGTGELFF.

CDR3 DNA: TGTGCCAGCGGAGGGAGGGGTTCTGTAGAAAATGAGCAGTTCTTC. Protein product: CASGGRGSVENEQFF. This chain connects TRBV5-6 to TRBJ2-1; 7 nucleotides line up with TRBD2. CDR3 size: 15 residues. Germline CDR1 is SGHDT and CDR2 is YYEEEE. After removal of 7 bases from V and 7 bases from J, the junction contained 14 bases not matched to a gene.

This clone was recorded once. Other DNA sequences of this sample code for an identical CDR3. The rearrangement uses TRBV9 and TRBJ2-1; 9 bases fit TRBD2. CDR1 SGDLS and CDR2 YYNGEE come from the germline V gene. Trimming removed 0 bases from V and 5 bases from J; junction bases left unmatched: 3. The CDR3 is 15 amino acids. Here the CDR3 DNA reads TGTGCCAGCAGCGTAGTAGCGGGAGTCAACAATGAGCAGTTCTTC. Translating gives CASSVVAGVNNEQFF. The whole variable domain, remainder taken from reference TRBV9 and TRBJ2-1, is DSGVTQTPKHLITATGQRVTLRCSPRSGDLSVYWYQQSLDQGLQFLIQYYNGEERAKGNILERFSAQQFPDLHSELNLSSLELGDSALYFCASSVVAGVNNEQFFGPGTRLTVL.

This clone was counted a few times. The rearrangement joins TRBV7-2 to TRBJ2-7; TRBD2 aligns across 11 bases. This CDR3 is built from 15 residues. V was clipped by 4 bases and J by 3 bases; unmatched bases: 5. Looked up from germline, CDR1 is SGHTA and CDR2 is FQGNSA. CDR3 sequence: CASSSRLAGSYEQYF. The CDR3 DNA sequence: TGTGCCAGCAGCTCCAGACTAGCGGGAAGCTACGAGCAGTACTTC.

The chain couples TRBV21-1 to TRBJ2-1; the DNA was not compared with TRBD2, the D call given in the table. TRBV21-1 is labeled a pseudogene. The CDR3 length is 15 residues. CDR3 nucleotides: TGTGCCAGCCCCACAATTGGGCGGGGACACAATGAGCAGTTCTTC. This sequence encodes CASPTIGRGHNEQFF.

The rearrangement links TRBV24-1 to TRBJ2-3; 14 bases fit TRBD2. The length of the CDR3 is 17 residues. Germline CDR1 and CDR2: KGHDR and SFDVKD. Losses at the gene ends were 3 bases for V and 5 bases for J; bases not matched to a gene: 6. The CDR3 DNA is TGTGCCACCAGTGATCTGGGACTAGCGGGAGTTCAAGATACGCAGTATTTT. Translated: CATSDLGLAGVQDTQYF.

The V gene is TRBV5-8, the J gene TRBJ2-1; the D gene is possibly TRBD2 (6 bases). Trimming cost V 2 bases and J 6 bases, with 21 bases left between them. The CDR3 contains 17 residues. Per germline, CDR1 SGHTS and CDR2 YDEGEE. CDR3 coding DNA: TGTGCCAGCAGCTTCGAATCGGGGGACTCTGGACGCAATGAGCAGTTCTTC. Its protein is CASSFESGDSGRNEQFF.

The J gene is TRBJ2-1, the V gene TRBV6-5; the match to TRBD2 covers 7 bases. V was pared by 5 bases and J by 8 bases, with 12 bases of the junction left unmatched. This CDR3 is built from 15 residues. The germline gives CDR1 MNHEY, CDR2 SVGAGI. The CDR3 nucleotides are TGTGCCAGCAGTAGTGGGGAGGGCCGGAGATATGAGCAGTTCTTC. Protein: CASSSGEGRRYEQFF.

This clone came up many times. The gene calls are TRBV7-9 and TRBJ1-5; tentatively, D is TRBD1 (5 bases). Trimming cost V 1 base and J 7 bases, with 11 bases left between them. CDR3 length equals 14 residues. The germline gives CDR1 SEHNR, CDR2 FQNEAQ (reference sequence). CDR3 DNA: TGTGCCAGCAGCTTAGGGGCAGGGTGGCAGCCCCAGCATTTT. Translation: CASSLGAGWQPQHF.

The J gene is TRBJ2-5, the V gene TRBV28, with a weak D call TRBD2 (6 bases). V lost 7 bases to trimming and J lost 5 bases, with 23 bases between them. The germline V gene has CDR1 MDHEN and CDR2 SYDVKM. The CDR3 is 16 amino acids. DNA for the CDR3: TGTGCCAGCATCAGGGCGGGGTGGGGCAAGGTCGAGACCCAGTACTTC. Translation gives CASIRAGWGKVETQYF.

The genes are TRBV29-1 and TRBJ2-3, with 8 bases lining up with TRBD1. Trimming cost V 4 bases and J 1 base; bases outside gene matches: 13. Looked up from germline, CDR1 is SQVTM and CDR2 is ANQGSEA. The CDR3 covers 17 residues. CDR3 in amino acids: CSVVGRGHLKGTDTQYF. In DNA form, the CDR3 reads TGCAGCGTTGTCGGCAGGGGGCATTTGAAGGGCACAGATACGCAGTATTTT.

The chain uses TRBV27 and TRBJ2-7, with 9 bases lining up with TRBD2. The CDR3 length is 15 residues. Per the germline V gene, CDR1 is MNHEY and CDR2 is SMNVEV (reference sequence). Trimming at V came to 2 bases and at J to 5 bases, leaving 7 bases not matched to a gene. The CDR3 sequence: CASSLNGGRANEQYF. The CDR3 DNA is TGTGCCAGCAGTTTAAACGGCGGGAGGGCGAACGAGCAGTACTTC.

This chain links TRBV2 with TRBJ2-5; tentative D call: TRBD1 (6 bases). Per germline, CDR1 SNHLY and CDR2 FYNNEI. This CDR3 region has 13 residues. Deletions cut 6 bases from V and 3 bases from J, with 11 bases between. In DNA, the CDR3 is TGTGCCAGCAGCATAAACAGGGAAGAGACCCAGTACTTC. Translating gives CASSINREETQYF.

V gene TRBV19 combines with J gene TRBJ1-5; 9 bases match TRBD1. Germline CDR1 reads LNHDA; CDR2 reads SQIVND (reference sequence). V shed 6 bases and J 3 bases; nucleotides not matched to a gene: 6. The CDR3 has 15 amino acids. DNA of the CDR3: TGTGCCAGTAGGGAGTGGGACAGGGCCAATCAGCCCCAGCATTTT. Translating it yields CASREWDRANQPQHF.

The genes are TRBV5-1 and TRBJ2-5, with TRBD1 identical over 9 bases. The junction had 2 bases not matched to a gene; V was cut back by 0 bases and J by 5 bases. Germline-derived CDR1 and CDR2 are SGHRS and YFSETQ. The CDR3 contains 14 residues. The CDR3 DNA sequence: TGCGCCAGCAGCTTGGGGACAGGGGACGAGACCCAGTACTTC. It encodes CASSLGTGDETQYF.